This T cell receptor beta chain was retrieved from a study of blood T cell repertoires in COVID-19. Study-wide background: Samples taken during acute and convalescent COVID-19 were collected in the United States, Italy and Spain. PBMCs, B-cell-depleted T cells, or T cells were the source of the cDNA or gDNA that made up the material.

In the study's own analysis: The assay estimated nucleated cells by amplifying reference gene primers. Only in-frame clones appear in the TCRdb table, and some are missing; sequencing was by immunoSEQ multiplex PCR. Clone size and the V and J calls come from that table; the DNA yielded D and trimming. This table has around 180,000 clones, over 75% appearing once. V dropped 9 bases and J dropped 0; count of bases not matched to a gene: 8. The CDR3 is made up of 14 amino acids. Germline V gives CDR1 SGHRS, CDR2 YFSETQ. Sample: peripheral blood. This clonotype was sampled from a woman aged 80 or older with acute or convalescent COVID-19. The chain carries TRBV5-1 and TRBJ1-1; 7 bases match TRBD1. The CDR3 DNA reads TGCGCCACCCGGTGGGGACAGATGAACACTGAAGCTTTCTTT. Protein sequence: CATRWGQMNTEAFF.